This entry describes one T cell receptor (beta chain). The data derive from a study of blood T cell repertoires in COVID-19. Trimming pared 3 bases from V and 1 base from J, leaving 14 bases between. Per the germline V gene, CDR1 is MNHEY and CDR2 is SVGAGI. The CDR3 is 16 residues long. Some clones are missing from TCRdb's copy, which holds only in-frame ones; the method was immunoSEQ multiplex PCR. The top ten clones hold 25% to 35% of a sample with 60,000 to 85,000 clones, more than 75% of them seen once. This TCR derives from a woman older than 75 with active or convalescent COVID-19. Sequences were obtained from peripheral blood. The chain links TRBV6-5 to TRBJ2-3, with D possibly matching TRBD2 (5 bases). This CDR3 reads CASSYKVISGTDTQYF. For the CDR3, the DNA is TGTGCCAGCAGTTATAAGGTTATTAGCGGCACAGATACGCAGTATTTT.